The T cell receptor beta chain described here comes from a study of T cell repertoires in cytomegalovirus infection. V lost 4 bases, J lost 2 bases, and 7 bases stayed unmatched. In germline, CDR1 is SQVTM, CDR2 ANQGSEA. This CDR3 comprises 15 residues. TCRdb passed the reads through MiXCR, listing each CDR3 protein once. The table has fewer than 250,000 distinct CDR3 sequences, 9% to 15% seen once. This clonotype was counted a few times. The sample comprised PBMCs. The J gene is TRBJ1-4, the V gene TRBV29-1, with 7 nucleotides matching TRBD1. This clonotype was sampled from a human donor in good health (CMV status not recorded). Some clones in this sample may be carry-over from other donors' samples. CDR3 region: CSVGDRVPTNEKLFF. In DNA, the CDR3 is TGCAGCGTTGGCGACAGGGTGCCGACTAATGAAAAACTGTTTTTT.